This T cell receptor (beta chain) emerged from a study of Ad26.COV2.S vaccination and SARS-CoV-2 variants. On this clone: Its antigen is unknown.

Assay: immunoSEQ multiplex PCR; the TCRdb copy retains only in-frame clones and omits some. The sample lists 400,000 or so clones; roughly nine tenths were seen once. Whole-study findings and limits: The TCR-based breadth and depth measures might underestimate overall T cell responses.

Treatment described: around 19 received Ad26.COV2.S at low or high dose, single or two shots; 5 received placebo; per-sample allocation not given. Samples analyzed were those drawn on day 63 after the first vaccine or placebo injection. An Ad26 vector that expressed Wuhan-strain SARS-CoV-2 spike constituted the vaccine. This clonotype was obtained from a person aged 18 to 59 who received the Ad26.COV2.S COVID-19 vaccine or a placebo. The starting material was peripheral blood, obtained in a trial of Ad26.COV2.S vaccine versus placebo.

CDR3 bases: TGTGCCAGTAGTATGTTCGTGGATAGCAATCAGCCCCAGCATTTT. Translated: CASSMFVDSNQPQHF. The chain is built from TRBV19 and TRBJ1-5, with D hard to call. The CDR3 is 15 amino acids. Germline V gene lookup returns CDR1 LNHDA and CDR2 SQIVND (reference sequence). The germline V and J ends were trimmed by 3 bases and 0 bases, with 9 bases remaining between them.